This TCR beta chain appears in the sequencing data of a study of control samples from healthy donors and cancer patients. Germline CDR1 reads SGHTA; CDR2 reads FQGNSA. Trimming left V 2 bases short and J 2 bases short, with 6 bases between. This CDR3 has 13 residues. Clones were read by immunoSEQ multiplex PCR, and TCRdb kept only the in-frame ones, dropping some. The sample carries about 170,000 clones, roughly 91% recorded once. J is TRBJ1-2 and V is TRBV7-2; D not resolved. The origin of this receptor is a woman younger than 45 in good health. Specimen: blood. CDR3 nucleotides: TGTGCCAGCAGCTTAATACAGAACTATGGCTACACCTTC. Translation gives CASSLIQNYGYTF.